A single sample is the source of the 19 T cell receptor beta chains below, sequenced in a study of T cell responses to AZD1222 COVID-19 vaccine (dated by TCRdb to the early 2020s). Preparation of the library involved the immunoSEQ multiplex PCR assay. Entries here come from immuneACCESS through TCRdb and include only in-frame sequences with V and J called. Some clones fail to appear in such tables; in the studies checked, an unresolved V gene covers under half of the shortfall, and the cause of the remainder is unknown. The sample table contains 250,000 to 300,000 clones; only one count was recorded for approximately 94% of them. Of the sample, around 0.6% is held by the ten largest clones. Taken with the paper, the label for time point translates to: about 28 days (+/-7) after the second vaccine dose. The sample here was peripheral blood, taken 28 days after the second AZD1222 dose. These receptor sequences come from an adult who received the AZD1222 COVID-19 vaccine.

This clone was found once. The chain employs TRBV5-4 and TRBJ1-1; no definite D call. Germline CDR1 and CDR2: SGHNT and YYREEE (reference sequence). V lost 5 bases and J lost 4, with 9 bases in between. The CDR3 runs to 12 residues. CDR3 in DNA: TGTGCCAGCAGAGCCGGCGCCACTGAAGCTTTCTTT. Residues: CASRAGATEAFF.

On this clone itself: Germline is not matched at one junction end, which may reflect a read error. V is TRBV7-7 and J is TRBJ2-1, with TRBD1 as a possible D gene (7 bases). The CDR3 totals 11 residues. Germline CDR1 is SSHAT and CDR2 is FNYEAQ (reference sequence). The CDR3 nucleotides are TGTGCTAGCAGCCGCGGGACAGCACAGTTCTTC. The encoded protein is CASSRGTAQFF.

The rearrangement links TRBV10-3 to TRBJ1-2, with D possibly matching TRBD1 (5 bases). The V gene's germline CDR1 is ENHRY and CDR2 SYGVKD. The length of the CDR3 is 15 residues. The germline V and J ends were trimmed by 4 bases and 0 bases, with 12 bases remaining between them. CDR3 amino acids: CAISGEGFPNYGYTF. CDR3 nucleotides: TGTGCCATCAGTGGAGAGGGGTTCCCTAACTATGGCTACACCTTC.

The gene calls are TRBV5-1 and TRBJ1-1; D is possibly TRBD1 (5 bases). CDR3 length: 13 residues. Per the germline V gene, CDR1 is SGHRS and CDR2 is YFSETQ. Trimming took off 5 bases at V and 5 bases at J, with 13 bases between the two ends. This chain's CDR3 is CASSLLKGTEAFF. As DNA, the CDR3 is TGCGCCAGCAGTCTGTTAAAGGGGACTGAAGCTTTCTTT. Based on the CDR3 plus reference TRBV5-1 and TRBJ1-1, the full variable domain is KAGVTQTPRYLIKTRGQQVTLSCSPISGHRSVSWYQQTPGQGLQFLFEYFSETQRNKGNFPGRFSGRQFSNSRSEMNVSTLELGDSALYLCASSLLKGTEAFFGQGTRLTVV.

The chain joins TRBV2 to TRBJ2-7; 8 positions agree with TRBD1. The CDR3 contains 17 residues. The V gene end was trimmed by 0 bases and the J gene end by 0 bases; junction bases not matched to a gene: 7. CDR1 and CDR2 (germline): SNHLY, FYNNEI. The CDR3 spells CASSEALWDRTSYEQYF. DNA for the CDR3: TGTGCCAGCAGTGAAGCTCTATGGGACAGGACCTCCTACGAGCAGTACTTC.

The chain recombines TRBV2 with TRBJ2-1, with 7 bases aligning to TRBD2. Germline CDR1 is SNHLY and CDR2 is FYNNEI. The CDR3 is 13 residues long. The V gene end was trimmed by 6 bases and the J gene end by 4 bases; junction bases not matched to a gene: 3. CDR3 nucleotides: TGTGCCAGCAGAGGACTAGGGTACAATGAGCAGTTCTTC. Its translation: CASRGLGYNEQFF.

The CDR3 loop is CASRAGGDLDTQYF. The DNA of the CDR3 is TGTGCCAGCAGGGCTGGGGGGGATCTGGATACGCAGTATTTT. The chain employs TRBV28 and TRBJ2-3; 7 bases are shared with TRBD2. The CDR3 sequence is 14 residues long. Per germline, CDR1 MDHEN and CDR2 SYDVKM. The V gene end was trimmed by 6 bases and the J gene end by 6 bases; junction bases not matched to a gene: 9. The entire variable domain, with the rest obtained from reference TRBV28 and TRBJ2-3, is as follows: DVKVTQSSRYLVKRTGEKVFLECVQDMDHENMFWYRQDPGLGLRLIYFSYDVKMKEKGDIPEGYSVSREKKERFSLILESASTNQTSMYLCASRAGGDLDTQYFGPGTRLTVL.

This clone was seen only once. The chain combines TRBV18 with TRBJ2-3, with D possibly being TRBD1 or TRBD2 (5 bases each). This CDR3 has 18 amino acids. Germline-derived CDR1 and CDR2 are KGHSH and LQKENI. Between the trimmed V and J ends, which lost 1 base and 4 bases, there was a span of 21 bases. The DNA for the CDR3 is TGTGCCAGCTCACCACAGGGGCTGGCAGGGATGAGGGCAGATACGCAGTATTTT. Its translation: CASSPQGLAGMRADTQYF.

Remarks on this clone: One end of the junction fails to match germline, which may point to a read error. This rearrangement joins TRBV7-2 to TRBJ2-7; 10 bases are a match to TRBD2. Germline V gene data show CDR1 as SGHTA and CDR2 as FQGNSA. This CDR3 region has 14 residues. As DNA, the CDR3 is TGTGCCAGCAGTTCCGGGGTAGCGGGAGGCAAAAGGAACTTC. Protein: CASSSGVAGGKRNF.

The chain combines TRBV27 with TRBJ2-1; weak D call: TRBD1 (5 bases). CDR3 length equals 14 residues. Germline V gene lookup returns CDR1 MNHEY and CDR2 SMNVEV (reference sequence). The V gene lost 3 bases and the J gene lost 8 bases, with 14 bases spanning the gap. The CDR3 region is CASSFGTGPYEQFF. The CDR3 DNA sequence: TGTGCCAGCAGTTTCGGAACAGGTCCCTATGAGCAGTTCTTC.

The genes are TRBV5-6 and TRBJ1-2, with D tentatively TRBD1 (6 bases). The CDR3 consists of 14 residues. V lost 4 bases, J lost 2 bases, and 12 bases lay in between. Germline V CDR1 and CDR2: SGHDT, YYEEEE. CDR3 in DNA: TGTGCCAGCAGCCTGCTCGGACAGAACTATGGCTACACCTTC. Its protein is CASSLLGQNYGYTF.

The rearrangement uses TRBV28 and TRBJ1-3; the D is unclear. This CDR3 region has 11 residues. Germline V gives CDR1 MDHEN, CDR2 SYDVKM. V lost 11 bases and J lost 9, with 14 bases in between. The CDR3 sequence: CAAAIGGTIYF. CDR3 nucleotide sequence: TGTGCCGCGGCGATAGGCGGCACCATATATTTT. The full variable domain, completed using reference TRBV28 and TRBJ1-3, is DVKVTQSSRYLVKRTGEKVFLECVQDMDHENMFWYRQDPGLGLRLIYFSYDVKMKEKGDIPEGYSVSREKKERFSLILESASTNQTSMYLCAAAIGGTIYFGEGSWLTVV.

The chain carries TRBV4-3 and TRBJ1-1; a weak D match, TRBD1 (6 bases). Germline V gives CDR1 LGHNA, CDR2 YSLEER. Trimming shortened V by 5 bases and J by 10 bases, and 17 bases separated the two germline ends. CDR3 length equals 13 residues. The CDR3 DNA follows: TGCGCCAGCAGCGCCAGGGGATACCCGCCAGCTTTCTTT. This encodes CASSARGYPPAFF.

CDR3 in amino acids: CASSFLAGGRVTDTQYF. CDR3 nucleotide sequence: TGCGCCAGCAGCTTCCTAGCGGGGGGGCGGGTCACAGATACGCAGTATTTT. The chain joins TRBV5-1 to TRBJ2-3; 12 bases align to TRBD2. There are 17 residues in the CDR3. The trim removed 2 bases at V and 2 bases at J, leaving 6 bases unmatched. Germline CDR1 SGHRS, CDR2 YFSETQ. The full variable domain, its missing parts supplied by reference TRBV5-1 and TRBJ2-3, is KAGVTQTPRYLIKTRGQQVTLSCSPISGHRSVSWYQQTPGQGLQFLFEYFSETQRNKGNFPGRFSGRQFSNSRSEMNVSTLELGDSALYLCASSFLAGGRVTDTQYFGPGTRLTVL.

This chain links TRBV27 with TRBJ2-7; 8 bases agree with TRBD1. V trimming: 6 bases; J trimming: 7 bases; junction bases outside the gene matches: 8. Germline lookup yields CDR1 MNHEY and CDR2 SMNVEV (reference sequence). This CDR3 spans 13 amino acids. CDR3 protein: CASSLSRGQEQYF. The CDR3 DNA reads TGTGCCAGCAGCCTATCCAGGGGGCAGGAGCAGTACTTC.

The chain employs TRBV4-3 and TRBJ2-2, with 8 bases lining up with TRBD2. V lost 4 bases, J lost 8 bases, and 6 bases stayed unmatched. The CDR3 loop spans 14 amino acids. Per the germline V gene, CDR1 is LGHNA and CDR2 is YSLEER. CDR3 sequence: CASSRKAGEGELFF. DNA for the CDR3: TGCGCCAGCAGCCGTAAAGCGGGAGAGGGGGAGCTGTTTTTT.

The gene calls are TRBV29-1 and TRBJ2-7; 7 bases fit TRBD1. Germline values: CDR1 SQVTM, CDR2 ANQGSEA. The CDR3 is made up of 13 amino acids. Trimming removed 7 bases from V and 2 bases from J; junction bases left unmatched: 8. The CDR3 spells CSALGQFAYEQYF. In DNA form, the CDR3 reads TGCAGCGCTCTGGGACAGTTCGCCTACGAGCAGTACTTC.

The rearrangement joins TRBV5-1 to TRBJ2-7; 8 nucleotides align to TRBD1. The CDR3 covers 16 residues. Trimming at V came to 4 bases and at J to 0 bases, leaving 9 bases not matched to a gene. Germline assignment: CDR1 SGHRS and CDR2 YFSETQ. As DNA, the CDR3 is TGCGCCAGCAGCCCCAGGACAGGGTTGAGCTCCTACGAGCAGTACTTC. This gives the protein CASSPRTGLSSYEQYF.

The chain recombines TRBV24-1 with TRBJ2-1; 8 nucleotides agree with TRBD2. Germline V gene sequence: CDR1 KGHDR, CDR2 SFDVKD. This CDR3 is built from 17 residues. V dropped 4 bases and J dropped 7; count of bases not matched to a gene: 14. This CDR3 is CATSDPRGAGVYNEQFF. CDR3 nucleotides: TGTGCCACCAGTGACCCCAGGGGAGCGGGAGTGTATAATGAGCAGTTCTTC.